Below, 25 T cell receptor beta chains from the same sample are listed, as sequenced in a study of CD8+CD57+ T cells in acquired aplastic anemia. The use of genomic DNA as template underpinned the TCR beta VDJ and CDR3 profiling. MiXCR, run by TCRdb on the reads, gives a single entry per CDR3 protein. The data hold roughly 80,000 distinct CDR3 sequences, with just over 70% observed a single time. By flow cytometry, patients selected for sequencing had shown an expansion of CD8+CD57+ cells. Sequenced material: sorted CD4+, CD8+, or CD8+CD57+ T cells (not recorded which) from PBMCs. The source is a human donor with aplastic anemia.

The J gene is TRBJ2-3, the V gene TRBV20-1; D is perhaps TRBD1 (6 bases). The CDR3 loop spans 14 amino acids. Germline lookup yields CDR1 DFQATT and CDR2 SNEGSKA (reference sequence). V was clipped by 6 bases and J by 2 bases, with 15 bases between them. CDR3 in DNA: TGCAGTGCCCTTTTTCCAGGGGTCACAGATACGCAGTATTTT. Translating gives CSALFPGVTDTQYF.

The chain is built from TRBV7-9 and TRBJ2-7, with TRBD1 as a possible D gene (6 bases). Germline V gene sequence: CDR1 SEHNR, CDR2 FQNEAQ (reference sequence). The length of the CDR3 is 13 residues. V lost 1 base to trimming and J lost 5 bases, with 9 bases between them. The CDR3 DNA is TGTGCCAGCAGCTTAGAACAGGGTAACGAGCAGTACTTC. Translation gives CASSLEQGNEQYF.

This clonotype appeared a few times. V and J are TRBV2 and TRBJ2-7; D unclear. Germline CDR1 reads SNHLY; CDR2 reads FYNNEI. CDR3 size: 12 residues. V shed 5 bases and J shed 5 bases, with 10 bases lying between them. The DNA for the CDR3 is TGTGCCAGCAGTTCCGCGAACCACGAGCAGTACTTC. Its protein product is CASSSANHEQYF. The full variable domain, its missing parts supplied by reference TRBV2 and TRBJ2-7, is EPEVTQTPSHQVTQMGQEVILRCVPISNHLYFYWYRQILGQKVEFLVSFYNNEISEKSEIFDDQFSVERPDGSNFTLKIRSTKLEDSAMYFCASSSANHEQYFGPGTRLTVT.

CDR3 amino acids: CASRGLARNEQFF. CDR3 in DNA: TGTGCCAGTAGGGGACTAGCTAGAAATGAGCAGTTCTTC. The chain links TRBV19 to TRBJ2-1; 9 nucleotides line up with TRBD2. Per the germline V gene, CDR1 is LNHDA and CDR2 is SQIVND (reference sequence). The CDR3 is 13 residues long. V lost 6 bases and J lost 7; bases outside the gene matches: 4.

The table lists this clonotype with a count of one. The genes are TRBV29-1 and TRBJ2-1; the D gene is possibly TRBD1 (6 bases). Looked up from germline, CDR1 is SQVTM and CDR2 is ANQGSEA. This CDR3 comprises 14 residues. V shed 3 bases and J shed 0 bases, with 9 bases lying between them. The CDR3 nucleotides read TGCAGCGTTGAGCTGGGGGCCTCCTACAATGAGCAGTTCTTC. Protein: CSVELGASYNEQFF.

V gene TRBV20-1 combines with J gene TRBJ2-1; 14 bases are shared with TRBD2. From germline, CDR1 is DFQATT and CDR2 SNEGSKA (reference sequence). The CDR3 sequence is 17 residues long. J was trimmed by 3 bases and V by 1 base; bases with no gene match: 5. CDR3 DNA sequence: TGCAGTGCTAGAGGGACTAGCGGGAGGCCTAACTACAATGAGCAGTTCTTC. This translates into CSARGTSGRPNYNEQFF.

V is TRBV2 and J is TRBJ1-1; D not certain. Germline assignment: CDR1 SNHLY and CDR2 FYNNEI. The CDR3 spans 14 residues. V gave up 8 bases and J gave up 0 bases, with 13 bases separating them. For the CDR3, the DNA is TGTGCCAGCTGCGCCTTCATAGTGAACACTGAAGCTTTCTTT. Translated: CASCAFIVNTEAFF.

This clonotype is judged medium-sized. J is TRBJ2-1 and V is TRBV20-1, with 8 positions matching TRBD2. CDR1 is DFQATT, CDR2 SNEGSKA, per germline (reference sequence). With 5 bases clipped from V and 3 bases from J, the junction kept 3 bases outside the gene matches. The CDR3 sequence is 13 residues long. Written as DNA, the CDR3 is TGCAGTGCTTCAGCGGGAGACTACAATGAGCAGTTCTTC. Protein: CSASAGDYNEQFF.

The rearrangement uses TRBV24-1 and TRBJ2-1, with 11 positions matching TRBD2. The junction had 14 bases not matched to a gene; V was cut back by 5 bases and J by 0 bases. Germline CDR1 KGHDR, CDR2 SFDVKD. The CDR3 is 20 residues long. As DNA, the CDR3 is TGTGCCACCAGTGGCCAAGCCGGGACTAGCGGCCAGAGCTCCTACAATGAGCAGTTCTTC. This gives the protein CATSGQAGTSGQSSYNEQFF.

The rearrangement joins TRBV25-1 to TRBJ1-3, with D maybe TRBD1 (6 bases). The CDR3 loop spans 15 amino acids. Germline loops: CDR1 MGHDK, CDR2 SYGVNS. V gave up 3 bases and J gave up 4 bases, with 13 bases separating them. CDR3 DNA sequence: TGTGCCAGCAGTGAGCCGGGGGCGCAGGGAAACACCATATATTTT. Translated, it gives CASSEPGAQGNTIYF.

V is TRBV20-1 and J is TRBJ2-7; 13 positions agree with TRBD2. This CDR3 comprises 17 residues. Germline V lookup: CDR1 DFQATT, CDR2 SNEGSKA (reference sequence). Trimming cost V 4 bases and J 0 bases; bases outside gene matches: 9. The CDR3 is CSATGLAGVGPSYEQYF. The CDR3 DNA reads as TGCAGTGCTACAGGACTAGCGGGAGTTGGCCCCTCCTACGAGCAGTACTTC.

This chain uses TRBV24-1 with TRBJ2-2; TRBD1 matches at 9 bases. V was pared by 3 bases and J by 6 bases, with 4 bases of the junction left unmatched. This CDR3 is 15 amino acids long. Germline lookup yields CDR1 KGHDR and CDR2 SFDVKD. For the CDR3, the DNA is TGTGCCACCAGTGATCCCGGGACAGGGTCCGGGGAGCTGTTTTTT. Translated, it gives CATSDPGTGSGELFF.

V gene TRBV7-6 combines with J gene TRBJ2-7, with D hard to call. Germline CDR1 is SGHVS and CDR2 is FNYEAQ. The CDR3 consists of 12 residues. Trimming pared 1 base from V and 5 bases from J, leaving 6 bases between. CDR3: CASSLVADEQYF. For the CDR3, the DNA is TGTGCCAGCAGCTTAGTGGCGGACGAGCAGTACTTC.

The rearrangement links TRBV20-1 to TRBJ2-1; 11 bases match TRBD1. This CDR3 spans 15 amino acids. The V gene's germline CDR1 is DFQATT and CDR2 SNEGSKA (reference sequence). V shed 3 bases and J 10 bases; nucleotides not matched to a gene: 11. The CDR3 coding sequence is TGCAGTGCTAGGTTGGGGACAGGGGGACTAGGGGAGCAGTTCTTC. Translating it yields CSARLGTGGLGEQFF.

As DNA, the CDR3 is TGCAGTGCTAGTGGGTCAGCACAAGAGACCCAGTACTTC. Its protein is CSASGSAQETQYF. V usage is TRBV20-1 and J usage is TRBJ2-5; D is uncertain. V gave up 3 bases and J gave up 2 bases, with 10 bases separating them. Germline V gives CDR1 DFQATT, CDR2 SNEGSKA (reference sequence). CDR3 length: 13 residues.

This clonotype was observed a few times. The V gene is TRBV27, the J gene TRBJ2-1, with D perhaps being TRBD1 or TRBD2 (5 bases each). Trimming removed 5 bases from V and 4 bases from J, with 9 bases in between. Germline V gene data show CDR1 as MNHEY and CDR2 as SMNVEV (reference sequence). The CDR3 sequence is 13 residues long. CDR3 loop: CASSTGAYNEQFF. CDR3 DNA sequence: TGTGCCAGCAGTACCGGGGCGTACAATGAGCAGTTCTTC.

The rearrangement links TRBV10-3 to TRBJ2-1; no clear D. The CDR3 runs 12 residues. The germline V and J ends were trimmed by 7 bases and 7 bases, with 11 bases remaining between them. The V gene's germline CDR1 is ENHRY and CDR2 SYGVKD. CDR3 in amino acids: CAIMEQQNEQFF. The CDR3, as DNA: TGTGCCATCATGGAACAACAAAATGAGCAGTTCTTC.

CDR3 sequence: CAISEGLWTGTNEKLFF. The CDR3 bases are TGTGCCATCAGTGAGGGGCTATGGACAGGGACTAATGAAAAACTGTTTTTT. The rearrangement joins TRBV10-3 to TRBJ1-4, with 8 bases that match TRBD1. Germline V CDR1 and CDR2: ENHRY, SYGVKD. The CDR3 loop spans 17 amino acids. J gave up 2 bases and V 2 bases, and 7 bases lay outside the gene matches.

The chain is built from TRBV29-1 and TRBJ2-7; weak D call: TRBD2 (5 bases). The CDR3 covers 14 residues. Germline CDR1 and CDR2: SQVTM and ANQGSEA. The V end lost 3 bases, the J end lost 1 base, and 13 bases lay between the germline ends. CDR3 protein: CSVDTGKASYEQYF. The CDR3 nucleotides are TGCAGCGTTGATACGGGGAAAGCTTCCTACGAGCAGTACTTC.

This sequence joins TRBV11-1 and TRBJ2-3; possibly TRBD1 for D (6 bases). CDR3 length: 17 residues. Trimming cost V 2 bases and J 2 bases, with 17 bases left between them. Germline V gene lookup returns CDR1 SGHAT and CDR2 FQDESV (reference sequence). CDR3 DNA: TGTGCCAGCAGCTTATATGGCCAGGGGAGATTCACAGATACGCAGTATTTT. Translation gives CASSLYGQGRFTDTQYF.

This clonotype has just a few counts. The V gene is TRBV15, the J gene TRBJ1-2; 8 bases are shared with TRBD1. This CDR3 is 15 amino acids long. Germline lookup yields CDR1 LNHNV and CDR2 YYDKDF (reference sequence). V trimming: 3 bases; J trimming: 4 bases; junction bases outside the gene matches: 7. DNA of the CDR3: TGTGCCACCAGCAGTAGGACAGGGAATGGCTATGGCTACACCTTC. As protein: CATSSRTGNGYGYTF.

The V gene is TRBV15, the J gene TRBJ1-3; D is possibly TRBD1 (6 bases). CDR3 length equals 15 residues. CDR1 is LNHNV and CDR2 is YYDKDF in the germline V gene (reference sequence). V dropped 3 bases and J dropped 3 bases, with 12 bases sitting between them. The CDR3 reads CATSSQQGIGNTIYF. In nucleotides, the CDR3 is TGTGCCACCAGCAGCCAACAGGGTATTGGAAACACCATATATTTT.

There are a few counts of this clonotype. The genes are TRBV2 and TRBJ1-2; 7 positions agree with TRBD1. J lost 6 bases, V lost 1 base, and 5 bases had no gene match. Per germline, CDR1 SNHLY and CDR2 FYNNEI. The CDR3 is 14 amino acids. The CDR3 spells CASSEEGGWDGYTF. CDR3 DNA: TGTGCCAGCAGTGAAGAAGGGGGCTGGGATGGCTACACCTTC.

The chain has TRBV15 and TRBJ2-5, with 14 bases lining up with TRBD2. The junction had 7 bases not matched to a gene; V was cut back by 2 bases and J by 5 bases. There are 17 residues in the CDR3. Germline-derived CDR1 and CDR2 are LNHNV and YYDKDF (reference sequence). The CDR3, as DNA: TGTGCCACCAGCAGATCCGGGACTAGCGGGAGACGGGAGACCCAGTACTTC. Translation gives CATSRSGTSGRRETQYF.

The V call is TRBV20-1, the J call TRBJ2-2; D is ambiguous. Germline V gene data show CDR1 as DFQATT and CDR2 as SNEGSKA (reference sequence). Trimming took off 0 bases at V and 3 bases at J, with 17 bases between the two ends. The CDR3 loop spans 17 amino acids. This CDR3 reads CSARDFRASADTGELFF. The DNA for the CDR3 is TGCAGTGCTAGAGATTTCCGGGCATCGGCGGACACCGGGGAGCTGTTTTTT.